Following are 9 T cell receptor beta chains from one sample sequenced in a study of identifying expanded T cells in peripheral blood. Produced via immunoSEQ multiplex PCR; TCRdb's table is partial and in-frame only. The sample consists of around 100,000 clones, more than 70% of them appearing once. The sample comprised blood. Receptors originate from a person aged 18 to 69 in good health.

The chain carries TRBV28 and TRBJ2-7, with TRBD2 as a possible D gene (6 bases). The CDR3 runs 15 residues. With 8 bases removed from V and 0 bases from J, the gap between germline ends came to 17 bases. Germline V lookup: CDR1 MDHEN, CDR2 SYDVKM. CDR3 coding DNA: TGTGCCAGCCGTGATCTAGCGCTGAGCTCCTACGAGCAGTACTTC. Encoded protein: CASRDLALSSYEQYF.

CDR3 in DNA: TGTGCCAGCAGCTTAACCACAGGGTACGCTGAAGCTTTCTTT. Translation gives CASSLTTGYAEAFF. The chain links TRBV7-2 to TRBJ1-1, with D perhaps matching TRBD1 (6 bases). In germline, CDR1 is SGHTA, CDR2 FQGNSA. With 2 bases removed from V and 6 bases from J, the gap between germline ends came to 13 bases. CDR3 length: 14 residues. Looking up the rest from reference TRBV7-2 and TRBJ1-1 gives the full variable domain: GAGVSQSPSNKVTEKGKDVELRCDPISGHTALYWYRQSLGQGLEFLIYFQGNSAPDKSGLPSDRFSAERTGGSVSTLTIQRTQQEDSAVYLCASSLTTGYAEAFFGQGTRLTVV.

The DNA of the CDR3 is TGTGCCAGCAGCCGCGGGAGTGGGTCAGATACGCAGTATTTT. It yields the protein CASSRGSGSDTQYF. The chain employs TRBV11-2 and TRBJ2-3; TRBD2 agrees at 7 bases. This CDR3 has 14 residues. Germline-derived CDR1 and CDR2 are SGHAT and FQNNGV. V dropped 5 bases and J dropped 4; count of bases not matched to a gene: 6.

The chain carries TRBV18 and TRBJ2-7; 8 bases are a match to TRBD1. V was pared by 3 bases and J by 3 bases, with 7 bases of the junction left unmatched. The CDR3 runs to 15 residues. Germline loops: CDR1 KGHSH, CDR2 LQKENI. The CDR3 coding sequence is TGTGCCAGCTCACCGACAGGGGACGGGGTCTACGAGCAGTACTTC. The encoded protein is CASSPTGDGVYEQYF.

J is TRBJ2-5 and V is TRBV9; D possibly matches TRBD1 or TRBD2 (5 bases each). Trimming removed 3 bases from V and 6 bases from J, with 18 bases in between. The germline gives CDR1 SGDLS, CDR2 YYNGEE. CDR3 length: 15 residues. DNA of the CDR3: TGTGCCAGCAGCGCCTCCGGGACCCTTGGGAAGACCCAGTACTTC. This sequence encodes CASSASGTLGKTQYF.

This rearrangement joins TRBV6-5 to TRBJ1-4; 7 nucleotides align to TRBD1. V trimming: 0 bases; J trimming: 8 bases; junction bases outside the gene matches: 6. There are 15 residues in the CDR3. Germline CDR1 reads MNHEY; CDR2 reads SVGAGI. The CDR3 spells CASSYSVRGGEKLFF. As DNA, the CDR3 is TGTGCCAGCAGTTACTCTGTCAGGGGGGGGGAAAAACTGTTTTTT.

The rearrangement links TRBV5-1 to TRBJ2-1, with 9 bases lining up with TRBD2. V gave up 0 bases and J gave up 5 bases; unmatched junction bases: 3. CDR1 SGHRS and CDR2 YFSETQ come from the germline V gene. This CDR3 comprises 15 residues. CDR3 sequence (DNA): TGCGCCAGCAGCTTGGAGGCGGGAGGGGACAATGAGCAGTTCTTC. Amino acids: CASSLEAGGDNEQFF.

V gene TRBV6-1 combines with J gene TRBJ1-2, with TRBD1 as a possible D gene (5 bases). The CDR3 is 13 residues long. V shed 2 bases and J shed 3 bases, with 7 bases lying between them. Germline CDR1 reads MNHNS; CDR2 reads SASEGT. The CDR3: CASSETGDYGYTF. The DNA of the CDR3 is TGTGCCAGCAGTGAAACGGGGGACTATGGCTACACCTTC.

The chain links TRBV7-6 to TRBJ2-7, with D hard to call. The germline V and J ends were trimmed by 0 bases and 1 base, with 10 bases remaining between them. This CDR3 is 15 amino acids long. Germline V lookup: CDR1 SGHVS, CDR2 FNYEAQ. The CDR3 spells CASSLARVRSYEQYF. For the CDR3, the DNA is TGTGCCAGCAGCTTAGCAAGGGTTCGATCCTACGAGCAGTACTTC.